Included here is one T cell receptor (beta chain) sequence, with context. This entry is derived from a study of blood T cell repertoires in COVID-19. Study details: PBMCs, B-cell-depleted T cells, or T cells were the source of the cDNA or gDNA that made up the material.

Per the study methods: Amplified reference gene primers provided the basis for estimating nucleated cell counts. The repertoire was sequenced with immunoSEQ multiplex PCR; TCRdb's copy has only in-frame clones and lacks some. D and trimming were read from the DNA, whereas the V and J calls and clone size are those reported in that table. The table records over 100,000 clones, approximately 83% of them present only once. Sequencing input: peripheral blood. This TCR came from a woman aged 65 to 85 with acute or convalescent COVID-19.

In DNA form, the CDR3 reads TGCAGCGTTGACTTTCCGGGACAAGACATGAACACTGAAGCTTTCTTT. Amino acid sequence: CSVDFPGQDMNTEAFF. This chain uses TRBV29-1 with TRBJ1-1, with TRBD1 as a possible D gene (6 bases). CDR3 size: 16 residues. Trimming removed 3 bases from V and 0 bases from J, with 17 bases in between. CDR1 and CDR2 from the germline V gene are SQVTM and ANQGSEA.